The 18 T cell receptor beta chains below were found in one sample sequenced in a study of shared clonotypes between healthy human individuals. Data came from immunoSEQ multiplex PCR; TCRdb stores just in-frame clones and leaves some out. This sample has 1 million to 1.2 million clones, with 60% to 80% found just once. Input material: memory CD4+ T cells from PBMCs. The subset denotes: CD45RA-negative fraction. The receptors come from a man between 18 and 29 years old in good health. Some clones in this sample may be carry-over from other donors' samples.

J is TRBJ2-1 and V is TRBV5-1; 12 nucleotides match TRBD2. With V trimmed by 0 bases and J by 6 bases, 13 bases remained unmatched. From germline, CDR1 is SGHRS and CDR2 YFSETQ. This CDR3 is built from 19 residues. CDR3 bases: TGCGCCAGCAGCTTGGGGTATTTCGGTTCTAGCGGGAGGGGCAATGAGCAGTTCTTC. This sequence encodes CASSLGYFGSSGRGNEQFF.

This chain links TRBV28 with TRBJ2-5; 10 bases map to TRBD2. CDR3 length equals 14 residues. Germline V CDR1 and CDR2: MDHEN, SYDVKM. The J segment lost 11 bases and the V segment lost 5 bases, leaving 11 bases of the junction unmatched. CDR3 in DNA: TGTGCCAGCAGTCCCGTAGGTAGCGGGAGGCAGCAGTACTTC. This codes for CASSPVGSGRQQYF.

The chain combines TRBV10-3 with TRBJ2-7; D is ambiguous. V shed 4 bases and J shed 2 bases, with 9 bases lying between them. The CDR3 length is 13 residues. Germline CDR1 reads ENHRY; CDR2 reads SYGVKD. DNA for the CDR3: TGTGCCATCAGTGGTCCAGGCCCCTACGAGCAGTACTTC. Translation: CAISGPGPYEQYF.

The chain combines TRBV5-1 with TRBJ2-5; 10 bases match TRBD2. CDR1 and CDR2 (germline): SGHRS, YFSETQ. The CDR3 runs to 16 residues. The junction had 10 bases not matched to a gene; V was cut back by 4 bases and J by 4 bases. The CDR3 bases are TGCGCCAGCAGCCCGAGCCTAGCGGGAGTTGTAGAGACCCAGTACTTC. Protein sequence: CASSPSLAGVVETQYF.

The chain is built from TRBV4-3 and TRBJ2-7, with 11 bases identical to TRBD1. The ends lost 7 bases at V and 7 bases at J; junction bases unmatched: 12. This CDR3 has 15 amino acids. Germline loops: CDR1 LGHNA, CDR2 YSLEER. The CDR3 bases are TGCGCCAGCACCCCGGACAGGGGGCGCTGGGAGGAGCAGTACTTC. Its translation: CASTPDRGRWEEQYF.

This clone was counted many times. This chain uses TRBV7-6 with TRBJ2-1; perhaps D is TRBD1 or TRBD2 (5 bases each). V lost 5 bases and J 5 bases, leaving 13 bases between the germline ends. This CDR3 region has 14 residues. The germline gives CDR1 SGHVS, CDR2 FNYEAQ. CDR3 bases: TGTGCCAGCAGCCCCGGGGCGGCCAACAATGAGCAGTTCTTC. This codes for CASSPGAANNEQFF. Based on the CDR3 plus reference TRBV7-6 and TRBJ2-1, the full variable domain is GAGVSQSPRYKVTKRGQDVALRCDPISGHVSLYWYRQALGQGPEFLTYFNYEAQQDKSGLPNDRFSAERPEGSISTLTIQRTEQRDSAMYRCASSPGAANNEQFFGPGTRLTVL.

The V and J genes are TRBV10-1 and TRBJ1-1; 7 nucleotides line up with TRBD1. Germline loops: CDR1 WNHNN, CDR2 SYGVQD (reference sequence). V trimming: 7 bases; J trimming: 2 bases; junction bases outside the gene matches: 7. The CDR3 contains 14 residues. CDR3 sequence reads: CASNPTGCNTEAFF. CDR3 nucleotides: TGCGCCAGCAACCCGACAGGGTGTAACACTGAAGCTTTCTTT.

About this clone itself: The same CDR3 also results from other DNA sequences found in this sample. The V call is TRBV28, the J call TRBJ1-5; D unclear. This CDR3 has 12 residues. Germline V gives CDR1 MDHEN, CDR2 SYDVKM. Trimming took off 6 bases at V and 5 bases at J, with 8 bases between the two ends. Here the CDR3 reads CASSLRDQPQHF. CDR3 DNA sequence: TGTGCCAGCAGCCTGCGGGATCAGCCCCAGCATTTT.

This chain links TRBV5-6 with TRBJ1-2; tentatively, D is TRBD1 (6 bases). The CDR3 runs to 14 residues. Germline V CDR1 and CDR2: SGHDT, YYEEEE. The V end was cut by 4 bases, the J end by 8 bases, with 18 bases between. The CDR3 region has the DNA TGTGCCAGCAGCCAGCTTCAGGGGACCGGCGGCTACACCTTC. As protein: CASSQLQGTGGYTF.

The chain has TRBV5-1 and TRBJ2-3; D remains ambiguous. The CDR3 runs 14 residues. CDR1 and CDR2 from the germline V gene are SGHRS and YFSETQ. V lost 4 bases to trimming and J lost 4 bases, with 13 bases between them. The CDR3 reads CASSMTPAADTQYF. CDR3 sequence (DNA): TGCGCCAGCAGCATGACCCCAGCCGCAGATACGCAGTATTTT.

As regards this clone: The sample has other DNA sequences that encode this CDR3 too. The V call is TRBV5-1, the J call TRBJ1-5; no firm D call. From germline, CDR1 is SGHRS and CDR2 YFSETQ. V lost 0 bases, J lost 4 bases, and 5 bases lay in between. The CDR3 has 13 amino acids. CDR3 residues: CASSLDPNQPQHF. For the CDR3, the DNA is TGCGCCAGCAGCTTGGATCCTAATCAGCCCCAGCATTTT.

The CDR3 reads CASNKPGLAGGARGEQFF. The CDR3 DNA is TGTGCCAGCAATAAACCGGGACTAGCGGGAGGGGCCCGAGGTGAGCAGTTCTTC. V usage is TRBV2 and J usage is TRBJ2-1; 16 positions match TRBD2. Per the germline V gene, CDR1 is SNHLY and CDR2 is FYNNEI. The CDR3 is 18 residues long. V lost 7 bases and J lost 9; bases outside the gene matches: 15.

The genes are TRBV28 and TRBJ2-4, with 11 bases matching TRBD2. The CDR3 contains 16 residues. Trimming cost V 2 bases and J 7 bases; bases outside gene matches: 7. The germline CDR1 and CDR2 sequences are MDHEN and SYDVKM. CDR3 DNA sequence: TGTGCCAGCAGTTTAAGGCTAGCGGGAGGTGCGAACATTCAGTACTTC. It yields the protein CASSLRLAGGANIQYF.

As to this clone: This sample includes further DNA sequences coding for the same CDR3. This sequence joins TRBV5-1 and TRBJ2-1; 10 bases align to TRBD2. The CDR3 covers 14 residues. Germline trimming cut 0 bases from V and 6 bases from J; bases unmatched to any gene: 0. The germline V gene has CDR1 SGHRS and CDR2 YFSETQ. CDR3 amino acids: CASSLGTSGNEQFF. The CDR3 DNA follows: TGCGCCAGCAGCTTGGGGACTAGCGGCAATGAGCAGTTCTTC. Based on the CDR3 plus reference TRBV5-1 and TRBJ2-1, the full variable domain is KAGVTQTPRYLIKTRGQQVTLSCSPISGHRSVSWYQQTPGQGLQFLFEYFSETQRNKGNFPGRFSGRQFSNSRSEMNVSTLELGDSALYLCASSLGTSGNEQFFGPGTRLTVL.

CDR3 nucleotides: TGTGCCAGCACCCAGGGGGAGGACACTGAAGCTTTCTTT. This gives the protein CASTQGEDTEAFF. The V call is TRBV6-1, the J call TRBJ1-1, with 7 bases that match TRBD1. CDR1 MNHNS and CDR2 SASEGT come from the germline V gene. CDR3 length equals 13 residues. After removal of 7 bases from V and 3 bases from J, the junction contained 5 bases not matched to a gene.

This clone was recorded once. CDR3 sequence reads: CASSLGSGTPYEQYF. As DNA, the CDR3 is TGTGCCAGCAGCCTAGGGAGTGGGACCCCCTACGAGCAGTACTTC. V gene TRBV11-3 combines with J gene TRBJ2-7; D may be TRBD1 or TRBD2 (5 bases each). The CDR3 contains 15 residues. Germline assignment: CDR1 SGHNT and CDR2 YENEEA. Between the trimmed V and J ends, which lost 5 bases and 2 bases, there was a span of 16 bases.

The chain carries TRBV11-1 and TRBJ2-3; D is perhaps TRBD2 (6 bases). Deletions cut 2 bases from V and 3 bases from J, with 12 bases between. Germline assignment: CDR1 SGHAT and CDR2 FQDESV (reference sequence). The CDR3 is 15 residues long. The CDR3 DNA is TGTGCCAGCAGCTTATGGGGGAGCGGGACAGATACGCAGTATTTT. Translated: CASSLWGSGTDTQYF.

The chain couples TRBV2 to TRBJ1-1; TRBD1 agrees at 10 bases. V was pared by 6 bases and J by 1 base, with 8 bases of the junction left unmatched. Germline V CDR1 and CDR2: SNHLY, FYNNEI. The CDR3 loop spans 16 amino acids. CDR3 protein: CASRGGQGRGNTEAFF. Written as DNA, the CDR3 is TGTGCCAGCAGGGGGGGACAGGGGAGAGGGAACACTGAAGCTTTCTTT.